This T cell receptor (beta chain) was documented in a study of shared clonotypes between healthy human individuals. For the study at large: The donor group consisted of two women and three men, aged 18 to 49.

Deep-level settings were used for running the assay. Sequencing was performed with immunoSEQ multiplex PCR; in TCRdb, only in-frame clones are kept and a portion is missing. The sample has millions of clones, approximately 94% seen once. Germline V gene sequence: CDR1 SGHTA, CDR2 FQGNSA. V was clipped by 8 bases and J by 1 base; unmatched bases: 14. The CDR3 loop spans 16 amino acids. Terminally differentiated effector memory CD45RA+ cells were excluded from the naive CD8 cells, which were CD45RO-negative and positively selected for CCR7. Donors included only healthy HIV-negative adults lacking recent acute infections or vaccinations.

This sequence originates from a man between 18 and 29 years old in good health. The V gene is TRBV7-2, the J gene TRBJ2-7; 7 bases agree with TRBD1. Source material: naive CD8+ T cells sorted from blood. CDR3: CASRLQPGQNSYEQYF. Here the CDR3 DNA reads TGTGCCAGCCGCCTACAACCGGGACAGAATTCCTACGAGCAGTACTTC.